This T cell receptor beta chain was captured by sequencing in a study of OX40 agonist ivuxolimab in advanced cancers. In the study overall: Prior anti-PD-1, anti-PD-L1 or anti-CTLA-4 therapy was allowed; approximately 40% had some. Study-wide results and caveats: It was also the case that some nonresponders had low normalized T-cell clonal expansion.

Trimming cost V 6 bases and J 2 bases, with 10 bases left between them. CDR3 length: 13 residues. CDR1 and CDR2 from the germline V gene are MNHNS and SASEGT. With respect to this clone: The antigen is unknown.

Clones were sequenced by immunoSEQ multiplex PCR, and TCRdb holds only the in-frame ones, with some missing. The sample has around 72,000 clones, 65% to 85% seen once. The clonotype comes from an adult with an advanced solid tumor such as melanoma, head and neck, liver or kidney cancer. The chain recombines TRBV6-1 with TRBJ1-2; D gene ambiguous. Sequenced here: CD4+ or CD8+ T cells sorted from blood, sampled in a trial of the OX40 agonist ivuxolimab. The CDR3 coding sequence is TGTGCCAGCAGACCGGACGGAAACTATGGCTACACCTTC. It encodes CASRPDGNYGYTF.